This section outlines one T cell receptor (beta chain) sequence together with its context. The record originates from a study of T cells after yellow fever vaccination. Germline CDR1 is SGHTA and CDR2 is FQGNSA. Trimming left V 8 bases short and J 0 bases short, with 14 bases between. The CDR3 is 15 residues long. A single record per CDR3 protein comes from TCRdb applying MiXCR to the 5' RACE reads. The sample yields under 350,000 distinct CDR3 sequences, approximately 4% seen once. The sequenced sample was PBMCs, obtained 5 days after the yellow fever booster vaccination. The rearrangement links TRBV7-2 to TRBJ2-1; possibly TRBD2 for D (7 bases). This receptor was obtained from a man aged 18 to 30 who received the YFV17D yellow fever vaccine. For the CDR3, the DNA is TGTGCCAGCCGGACTAGACAGGCCTCCTACAATGAGCAGTTCTTC. It yields the protein CASRTRQASYNEQFF. The variable domain in full, with the rest retrieved from reference TRBV7-2 and TRBJ2-1, is GAGVSQSPSNKVTEKGKDVELRCDPISGHTALYWYRQSLGQGLEFLIYFQGNSAPDKSGLPSDRFSAERTGGSVSTLTIQRTQQEDSAVYLCASRTRQASYNEQFFGPGTRLTVL.